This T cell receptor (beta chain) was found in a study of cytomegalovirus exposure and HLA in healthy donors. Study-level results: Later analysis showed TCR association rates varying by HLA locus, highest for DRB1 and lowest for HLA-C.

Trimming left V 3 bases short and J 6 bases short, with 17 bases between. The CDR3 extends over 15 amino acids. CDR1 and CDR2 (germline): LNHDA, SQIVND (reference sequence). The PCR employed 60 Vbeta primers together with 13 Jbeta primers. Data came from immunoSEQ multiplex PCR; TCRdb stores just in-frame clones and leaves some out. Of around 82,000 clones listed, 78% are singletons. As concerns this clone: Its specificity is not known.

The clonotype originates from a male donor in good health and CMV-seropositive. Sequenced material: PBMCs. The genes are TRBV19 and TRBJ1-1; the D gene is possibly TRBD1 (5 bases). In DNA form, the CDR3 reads TGTGCCAGTAGTATTGAACCAGGGAGGTTCTCTGAAGCTTTCTTT. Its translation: CASSIEPGRFSEAFF.